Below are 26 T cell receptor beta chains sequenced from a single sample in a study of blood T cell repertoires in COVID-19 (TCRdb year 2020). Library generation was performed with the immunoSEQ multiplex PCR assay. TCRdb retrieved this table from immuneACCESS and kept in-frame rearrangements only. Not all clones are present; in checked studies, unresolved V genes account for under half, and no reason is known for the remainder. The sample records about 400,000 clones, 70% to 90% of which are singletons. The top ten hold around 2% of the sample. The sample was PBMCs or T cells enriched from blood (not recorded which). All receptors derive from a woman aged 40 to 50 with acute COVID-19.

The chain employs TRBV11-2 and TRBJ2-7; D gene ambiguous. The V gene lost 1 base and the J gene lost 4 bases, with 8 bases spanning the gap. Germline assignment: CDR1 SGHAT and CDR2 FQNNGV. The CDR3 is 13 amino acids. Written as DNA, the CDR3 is TGTGCCAGCAGCTTAGCGCTGGAGTACGAGCAGTACTTC. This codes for CASSLALEYEQYF.

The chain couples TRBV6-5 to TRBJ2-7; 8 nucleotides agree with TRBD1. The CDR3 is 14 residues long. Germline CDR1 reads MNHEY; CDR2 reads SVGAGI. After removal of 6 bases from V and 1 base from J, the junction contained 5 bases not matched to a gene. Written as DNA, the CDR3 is TGTGCCAGCAGAAGACAGGGGAGGTCCTACGAGCAGTACTTC. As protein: CASRRQGRSYEQYF.

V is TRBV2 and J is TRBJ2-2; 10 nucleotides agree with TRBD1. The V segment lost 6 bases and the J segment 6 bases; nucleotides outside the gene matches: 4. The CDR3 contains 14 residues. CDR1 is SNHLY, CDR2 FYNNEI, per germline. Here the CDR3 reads CASRLTGGSGELFF. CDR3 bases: TGTGCCAGCAGGTTGACAGGGGGCTCCGGGGAGCTGTTTTTT. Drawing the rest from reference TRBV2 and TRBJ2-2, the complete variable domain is EPEVTQTPSHQVTQMGQEVILRCVPISNHLYFYWYRQILGQKVEFLVSFYNNEISEKSEIFDDQFSVERPDGSNFTLKIRSTKLEDSAMYFCASRLTGGSGELFFGEGSRLTVL.

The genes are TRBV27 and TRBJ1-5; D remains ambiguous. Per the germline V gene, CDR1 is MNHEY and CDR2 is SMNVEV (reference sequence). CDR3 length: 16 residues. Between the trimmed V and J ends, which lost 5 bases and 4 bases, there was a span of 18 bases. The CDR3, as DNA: TGTGCCAGCAGTCCCCGGTCGCTCGGGGAGAATCAGCCCCAGCATTTT. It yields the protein CASSPRSLGENQPQHF.

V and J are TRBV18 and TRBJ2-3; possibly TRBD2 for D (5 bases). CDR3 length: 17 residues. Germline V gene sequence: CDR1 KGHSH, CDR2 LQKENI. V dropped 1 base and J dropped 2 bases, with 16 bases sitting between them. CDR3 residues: CASSPRRGRALTDTQYF. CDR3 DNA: TGTGCCAGCTCACCACGCCGCGGGCGGGCCCTCACAGATACGCAGTATTTT.

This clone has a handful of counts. The CDR3 DNA reads TGTGCCAGCAGCAAGAAACAGGGGACAGGGAACACTGAAGCTTTCTTT. This gives the protein CASSKKQGTGNTEAFF. The chain employs TRBV21-1 and TRBJ1-1; the D call in the table, TRBD1, was not verified against the DNA. TRBV21-1 corresponds to a pseudogene. This CDR3 is built from 16 residues.

The CDR3 loop reads CASSPWTRREAEAFF. The CDR3 DNA follows: TGTGCCAGTAGTCCTTGGACTCGGCGGGAAGCTGAAGCTTTCTTT. This chain links TRBV19 with TRBJ1-1; D gene uncertain. V shed 5 bases and J shed 6 bases, with 19 bases lying between them. The CDR3 sequence is 15 residues long. The V gene's germline CDR1 is LNHDA and CDR2 SQIVND (reference sequence).

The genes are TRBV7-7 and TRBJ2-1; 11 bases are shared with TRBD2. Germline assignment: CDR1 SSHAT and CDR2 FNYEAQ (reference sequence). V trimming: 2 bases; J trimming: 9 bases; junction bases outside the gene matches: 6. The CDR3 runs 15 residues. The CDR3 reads CASSLLAGGQGEQFF. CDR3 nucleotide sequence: TGTGCCAGCAGCTTACTAGCGGGGGGCCAGGGTGAGCAGTTCTTC.

The CDR3 bases are TGTGCCAGCAGCTTTACACAGGACTCCTACGAGCAGTACTTC. It encodes CASSFTQDSYEQYF. This chain uses TRBV7-9 with TRBJ2-7, with D possibly matching TRBD1 (5 bases). The CDR3 runs 14 residues. CDR1 is SEHNR, CDR2 FQNEAQ, per germline (reference sequence). Trimming removed 3 bases at V and 0 bases at J, with 9 bases between.

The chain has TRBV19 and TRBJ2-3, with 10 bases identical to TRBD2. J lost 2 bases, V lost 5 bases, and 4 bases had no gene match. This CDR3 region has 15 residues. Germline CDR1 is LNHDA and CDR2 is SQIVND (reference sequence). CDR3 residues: CASSVSGGITDTQYF. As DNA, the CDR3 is TGTGCCAGTAGTGTTAGCGGGGGGATCACAGATACGCAGTATTTT. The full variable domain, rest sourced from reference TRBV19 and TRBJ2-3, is DGGITQSPKYLFRKEGQNVTLSCEQNLNHDAMYWYRQDPGQGLRLIYYSQIVNDFQKGDIAEGYSVSREKKESFPLTVTSAQKNPTAFYLCASSVSGGITDTQYFGPGTRLTVL.

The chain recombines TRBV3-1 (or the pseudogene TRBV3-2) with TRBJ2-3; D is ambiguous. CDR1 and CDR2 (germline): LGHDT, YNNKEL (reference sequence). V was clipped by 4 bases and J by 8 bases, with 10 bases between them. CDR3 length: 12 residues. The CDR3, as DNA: TGTGCCAGCAGCCTTGAGGCGGCTACGCAGTATTTT. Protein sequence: CASSLEAATQYF.

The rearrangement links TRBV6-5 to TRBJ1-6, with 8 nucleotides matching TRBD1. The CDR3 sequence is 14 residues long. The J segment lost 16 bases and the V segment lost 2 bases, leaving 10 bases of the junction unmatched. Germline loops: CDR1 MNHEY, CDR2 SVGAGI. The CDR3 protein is CASSYGTGYGRLHF. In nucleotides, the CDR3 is TGTGCCAGCAGTTACGGGACAGGTTACGGCAGGCTCCACTTT.

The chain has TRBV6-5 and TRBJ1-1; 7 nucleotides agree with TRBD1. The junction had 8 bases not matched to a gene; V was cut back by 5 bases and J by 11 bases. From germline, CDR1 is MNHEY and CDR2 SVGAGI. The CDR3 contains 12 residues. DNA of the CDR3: TGTGCCAGCAGTCCTTCGACAGGGTCGGCTTTCTTT. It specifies CASSPSTGSAFF.

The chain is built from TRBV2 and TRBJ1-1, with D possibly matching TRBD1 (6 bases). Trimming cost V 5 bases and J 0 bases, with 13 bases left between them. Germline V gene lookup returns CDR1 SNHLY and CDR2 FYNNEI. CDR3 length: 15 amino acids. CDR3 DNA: TGTGCCAGCAGTACCGTTGGGGGCATGAACACTGAAGCTTTCTTT. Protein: CASSTVGGMNTEAFF.

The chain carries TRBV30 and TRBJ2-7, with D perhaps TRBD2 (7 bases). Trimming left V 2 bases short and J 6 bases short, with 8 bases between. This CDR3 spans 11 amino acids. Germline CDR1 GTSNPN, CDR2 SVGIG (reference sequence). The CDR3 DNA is TGTGCCTGGAGTAGGGGGGGCGAGCAGTACTTC. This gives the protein CAWSRGGEQYF.

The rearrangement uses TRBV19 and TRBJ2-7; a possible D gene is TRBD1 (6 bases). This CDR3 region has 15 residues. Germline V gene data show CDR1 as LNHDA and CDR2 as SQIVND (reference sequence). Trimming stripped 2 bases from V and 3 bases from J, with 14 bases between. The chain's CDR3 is CASSISWQGIYEQYF. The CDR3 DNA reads TGTGCCAGTAGTATATCTTGGCAGGGGATCTACGAGCAGTACTTC.

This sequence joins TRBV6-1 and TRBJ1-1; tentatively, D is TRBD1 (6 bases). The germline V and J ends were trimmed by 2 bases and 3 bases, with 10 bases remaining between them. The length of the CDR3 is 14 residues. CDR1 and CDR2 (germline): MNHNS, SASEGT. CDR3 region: CASSELAGDTEAFF. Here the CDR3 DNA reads TGTGCCAGCAGTGAATTGGCAGGGGACACTGAAGCTTTCTTT.

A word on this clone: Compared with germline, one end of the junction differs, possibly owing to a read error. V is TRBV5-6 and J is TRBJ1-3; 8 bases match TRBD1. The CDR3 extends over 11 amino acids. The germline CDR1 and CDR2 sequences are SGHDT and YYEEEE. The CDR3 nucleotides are TGTGCCAGCAGCTTAGGACAGGGTGAGGATTTT. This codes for CASSLGQGEDF.

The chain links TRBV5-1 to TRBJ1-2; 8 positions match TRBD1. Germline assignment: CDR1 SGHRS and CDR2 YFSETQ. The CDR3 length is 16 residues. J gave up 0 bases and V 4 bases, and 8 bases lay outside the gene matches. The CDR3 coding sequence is TGCGCCAGCAGCCCAAGGACAGGGACCACTAACTATGGCTACACCTTC. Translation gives CASSPRTGTTNYGYTF.

The CDR3 coding sequence is TGTGCCAGCAGCTTGGGGGGTACGGGAAACACCATATATTTT. As protein: CASSLGGTGNTIYF. The V call is TRBV7-8, the J call TRBJ1-3; perhaps TRBD1 as D (5 bases). This CDR3 is 14 amino acids long. CDR1 and CDR2 (germline): SGHVS, FQNEAQ. V lost 3 bases and J lost 4, with 10 bases in between.

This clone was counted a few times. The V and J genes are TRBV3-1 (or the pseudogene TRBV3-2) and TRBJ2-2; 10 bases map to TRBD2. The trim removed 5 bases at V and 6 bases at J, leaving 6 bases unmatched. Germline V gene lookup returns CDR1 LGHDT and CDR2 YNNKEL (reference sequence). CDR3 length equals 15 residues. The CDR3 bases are TGTGCCAGCAGCTCGAAGCGGGGGGGCCCCGGGGAGCTGTTTTTT. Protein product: CASSSKRGGPGELFF.

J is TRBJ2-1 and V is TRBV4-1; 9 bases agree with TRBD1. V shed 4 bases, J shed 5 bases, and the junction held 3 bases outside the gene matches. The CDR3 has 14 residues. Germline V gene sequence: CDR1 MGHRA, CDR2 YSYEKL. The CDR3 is CASSPTGGNNEQFF. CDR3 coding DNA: TGCGCCAGCAGCCCAACAGGGGGCAACAATGAGCAGTTCTTC.

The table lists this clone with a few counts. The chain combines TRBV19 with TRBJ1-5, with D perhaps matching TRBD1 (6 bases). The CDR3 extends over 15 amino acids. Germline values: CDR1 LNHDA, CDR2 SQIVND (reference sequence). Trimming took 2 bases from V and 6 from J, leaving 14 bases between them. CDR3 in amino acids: CASSINRDIGQPQHF. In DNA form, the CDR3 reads TGTGCCAGTAGTATAAACAGGGACATCGGTCAGCCCCAGCATTTT.

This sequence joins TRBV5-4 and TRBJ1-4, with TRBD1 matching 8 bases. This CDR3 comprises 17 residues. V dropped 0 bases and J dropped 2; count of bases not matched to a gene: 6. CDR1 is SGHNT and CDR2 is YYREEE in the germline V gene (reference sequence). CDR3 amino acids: CASSLEGQGGTNEKLFF. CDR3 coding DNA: TGTGCCAGCAGCTTGGAAGGACAGGGAGGTACTAATGAAAAACTGTTTTTT.

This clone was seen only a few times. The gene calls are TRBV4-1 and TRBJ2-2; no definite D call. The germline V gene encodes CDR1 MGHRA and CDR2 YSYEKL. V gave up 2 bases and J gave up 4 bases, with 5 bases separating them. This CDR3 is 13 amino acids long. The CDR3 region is CASSQSGTGELFF. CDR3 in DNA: TGCGCCAGCAGCCAATCAGGCACCGGGGAGCTGTTTTTT.

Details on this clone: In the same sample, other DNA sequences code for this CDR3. The CDR3 DNA reads as TGCGCCAGCAGCTTGGCGGGTGACTATGGCTACACCTTC. Translation: CASSLAGDYGYTF. The chain is built from TRBV5-1 and TRBJ1-2; D uncertain. CDR3 size: 13 residues. Trimming took off 0 bases at V and 3 bases at J, with 6 bases between the two ends. CDR1 is SGHRS, CDR2 YFSETQ, per germline.